Shown below are 24 T cell receptor beta chains from a single sample sequenced in a study of identifying expanded T cells in peripheral blood. The repertoire was sequenced with immunoSEQ multiplex PCR; TCRdb's copy has only in-frame clones and lacks some. The repertoire holds about 110,000 clones, with roughly 89% as singletons. Sequenced: blood. These receptor sequences come from a person between 18 and 75 years old in good health.

Only a few counts were recorded for this clone. The rearrangement links TRBV28 to TRBJ2-7; D is ambiguous. Germline V gene lookup returns CDR1 MDHEN and CDR2 SYDVKM. The CDR3 runs 15 residues. The V and J ends lost 3 bases and 2 bases respectively, with 14 bases between them. Here the CDR3 DNA reads TGTGCCAGCAGTTTGAGCCTAGAGGTAGCCTACGAGCAGTACTTC. This encodes CASSLSLEVAYEQYF.

This rearrangement joins TRBV7-8 to TRBJ2-1, with 13 bases that match TRBD2. Germline V gene sequence: CDR1 SGHVS, CDR2 FQNEAQ. Trimming took 6 bases from V and 0 from J; bases not matched to a gene: 14. This CDR3 has 20 amino acids. CDR3 coding DNA: TGTGCCAGCAGTCCGGGGGGACTAGCGGGGTGGAAGAGCTCCTACAATGAGCAGTTCTTC. This gives the protein CASSPGGLAGWKSSYNEQFF.

This chain connects TRBV5-5 to TRBJ1-5; 7 positions agree with TRBD1. The CDR3 is 16 residues long. The V gene's germline CDR1 is SGHKS and CDR2 YYEKEE (reference sequence). Germline trimming cut 1 base from V and 5 bases from J; bases unmatched to any gene: 9. In DNA, the CDR3 is TGTGCCAGCAGCTTGTTATCGAGACAGGGTGATCAGCCCCAGCATTTT. The encoded protein is CASSLLSRQGDQPQHF.

The J gene is TRBJ2-3, the V gene TRBV13; D ambiguous. The V end lost 3 bases, the J end lost 0 bases, and 1 base lay between the germline ends. In germline, CDR1 is PRHDT, CDR2 FYEKMQ (reference sequence). The CDR3 has 12 residues. CDR3 in amino acids: CASSFSTDTQYF. Written as DNA, the CDR3 is TGTGCCAGCAGCTTTAGCACAGATACGCAGTATTTT.

This chain joins TRBV4-1 and TRBJ2-1; D may be TRBD1 or TRBD2 (5 bases each). There are 18 residues in the CDR3. Germline CDR1 reads MGHRA; CDR2 reads YSYEKL. V gave up 4 bases and J gave up 2 bases, with 21 bases separating them. CDR3 coding DNA: TGCGCCAGCAGCCCTTTAGTTCCCGGGGCCTCCCCCTACAATGAGCAGTTCTTC. It encodes CASSPLVPGASPYNEQFF.

This chain connects TRBV7-9 to TRBJ1-4; 8 bases align to TRBD1. Germline values: CDR1 SEHNR, CDR2 FQNEAQ (reference sequence). The V segment lost 5 bases and the J segment 8 bases; nucleotides outside the gene matches: 4. The CDR3 has 13 residues. The CDR3 region has the DNA TGTGCCAGCAGCGTAAGGACAGGGGAAAAACTGTTTTTT. Amino acids: CASSVRTGEKLFF.

The DNA for the CDR3 is TGCGCCAGCAGTGCTGGACAGAAACTAACTAGCGGCGTCCTCTACGTCAATGAGCAGTTCTTC. Amino acid sequence: CASSAGQKLTSGVLYVNEQFF. V usage is TRBV10-1 and J usage is TRBJ2-1; 8 positions agree with TRBD2. Germline V gene lookup returns CDR1 WNHNN and CDR2 SYGVQD (reference sequence). The J segment lost 6 bases and the V segment lost 4 bases, leaving 26 bases of the junction unmatched. This CDR3 has 21 amino acids.

The V and J genes are TRBV5-6 and TRBJ2-7, with D perhaps TRBD2 (5 bases). V dropped 1 base and J dropped 3 bases, with 8 bases sitting between them. Germline lookup yields CDR1 SGHDT and CDR2 YYEEEE. The CDR3 extends over 13 amino acids. CDR3 region: CASSLFRGYEQYF. CDR3 bases: TGTGCCAGCAGCTTGTTCCGGGGCTACGAGCAGTACTTC.

The V gene is TRBV7-9, the J gene TRBJ2-2; TRBD1 aligns across 7 bases. The CDR3 spans 17 residues. The trim removed 0 bases at V and 0 bases at J, leaving 4 bases unmatched. Per germline, CDR1 SEHNR and CDR2 FQNEAQ (reference sequence). The CDR3 DNA sequence: TGTGCCAGCAGCTTAGCATTTGGGACAGCGAACACCGGGGAGCTGTTTTTT. This codes for CASSLAFGTANTGELFF.

The CDR3 here is CASRGSYEQYF. The CDR3 nucleotides are TGTGCCAGTAGGGGAAGCTACGAGCAGTACTTC. The rearrangement joins TRBV19 to TRBJ2-7; D ambiguous. The V and J ends lost 6 bases and 3 bases respectively, with 6 bases between them. CDR1 and CDR2 from the germline V gene are LNHDA and SQIVND (reference sequence). This CDR3 has 11 amino acids. The full variable domain, with the rest looked up from reference TRBV19 and TRBJ2-7, is DGGITQSPKYLFRKEGQNVTLSCEQNLNHDAMYWYRQDPGQGLRLIYYSQIVNDFQKGDIAEGYSVSREKKESFPLTVTSAQKNPTAFYLCASRGSYEQYFGPGTRLTVT.

V usage is TRBV19 and J usage is TRBJ2-1; perhaps TRBD1 as D (5 bases). The CDR3 has 13 residues. CDR1 is LNHDA and CDR2 is SQIVND in the germline V gene (reference sequence). Trimming left V 3 bases short and J 8 bases short, with 11 bases between. CDR3 sequence: CASSIRASYEQFF. Written as DNA, the CDR3 is TGTGCCAGTAGTATCAGGGCTTCTTATGAGCAGTTCTTC.

The J gene is TRBJ2-1, the V gene TRBV12-5; unclear D gene. CDR1 is LGHNT, CDR2 FRNRAP, per germline. The V and J ends lost 1 base and 7 bases respectively, with 11 bases between them. The CDR3 sequence is 14 residues long. CDR3 sequence (DNA): TGTGCTAGTGGTTTGGGGGGTATGGGAAATGAGCAGTTCTTC. This sequence encodes CASGLGGMGNEQFF. Full variable domain (missing parts from reference TRBV12-5 and TRBJ2-1): DARVTQTPRHKVTEMGQEVTMRCQPILGHNTVFWYRQTMMQGLELLAYFRNRAPLDDSGMPKDRFSAEMPDATLATLKIQPSEPRDSAVYFCASGLGGMGNEQFFGPGTRLTVL.

V and J are TRBV13 and TRBJ1-2, with unresolved D. This CDR3 is built from 14 residues. The germline CDR1 and CDR2 sequences are PRHDT and FYEKMQ (reference sequence). V was shortened by 0 bases and J by 8 bases, with 13 bases between the two germline ends. Written as DNA, the CDR3 is TGTGCCAGCAGCTTAGGGGACGCTTGGAGGGGCTACACCTTC. It codes for CASSLGDAWRGYTF. The full variable domain, in which reference TRBV13 and TRBJ1-2 provide the parts outside the CDR3, is AAGVIQSPRHLIKEKRETATLKCYPIPRHDTVYWYQQGPGQDPQFLISFYEKMQSDKGSIPDRFSAQQFSDYHSELNMSSLELGDSALYFCASSLGDAWRGYTFGSGTRLTVV.

The J gene is TRBJ1-1, the V gene TRBV2; no firm D call. The germline gives CDR1 SNHLY, CDR2 FYNNEI. CDR3 length equals 13 residues. V lost 6 bases and J lost 5, with 13 bases in between. The CDR3 DNA sequence: TGTGCCAGCAGCCGGAGCTTGCTGACTGAAGCTTTCTTT. Amino acids: CASSRSLLTEAFF.

The genes are TRBV28 and TRBJ1-5, with 10 bases that match TRBD1. The CDR3 has 14 amino acids. The germline CDR1 and CDR2 sequences are MDHEN and SYDVKM. The J segment lost 7 bases and the V segment lost 7 bases, leaving 7 bases of the junction unmatched. CDR3 sequence reads: CASIMTGGHQPQHF. The CDR3 DNA reads as TGTGCCAGCATCATGACAGGGGGCCACCAGCCCCAGCATTTT. The variable domain in full, completed from reference TRBV28 and TRBJ1-5, reads DVKVTQSSRYLVKRTGEKVFLECVQDMDHENMFWYRQDPGLGLRLIYFSYDVKMKEKGDIPEGYSVSREKKERFSLILESASTNQTSMYLCASIMTGGHQPQHFGDGTRLSIL.

This chain uses TRBV11-1 with TRBJ2-2; TRBD1 agrees at 9 bases. This CDR3 region has 19 residues. Germline trimming cut 1 base from V and 3 bases from J; bases unmatched to any gene: 12. The germline gives CDR1 SGHAT, CDR2 FQDESV (reference sequence). CDR3 sequence (DNA): TGTGCCAGCAGCTTAGTCTCCGGGACAGGGATTGGGTACACCGGGGAGCTGTTTTTT. It yields the protein CASSLVSGTGIGYTGELFF.

The chain carries TRBV6-6 and TRBJ1-6, with D unclear. The CDR3 is made up of 12 amino acids. CDR1 MNHNY and CDR2 SVGAGI come from the germline V gene (reference sequence). The ends were cut back, 2 bases at V and 10 bases at J, with 6 bases in the middle. CDR3 sequence: CASSYGESPLHF. The CDR3 DNA follows: TGTGCCAGCAGTTACGGTGAATCACCCCTCCACTTT.

This chain uses TRBV7-2 with TRBJ2-1, with D perhaps TRBD2 (7 bases). Trimming took off 1 base at V and 0 bases at J, with 16 bases between the two ends. The germline V gene has CDR1 SGHTA and CDR2 FQGNSA. The CDR3 length is 18 residues. The CDR3 region has the DNA TGTGCCAGCAGCTTAGGTTTGGCGGGGGCCAGCTCCTACAATGAGCAGTTCTTC. Protein sequence: CASSLGLAGASSYNEQFF.

V usage is TRBV10-1 and J usage is TRBJ1-6, with 8 nucleotides matching TRBD1. With V trimmed by 2 bases and J by 1 base, 10 bases remained unmatched. Germline CDR1 reads WNHNN; CDR2 reads SYGVQD (reference sequence). This CDR3 is built from 19 residues. This chain's CDR3 is CASSERGRGRVSYNSPLHF. CDR3 sequence (DNA): TGCGCCAGCAGTGAGAGGGGCAGGGGGCGAGTATCCTATAATTCACCCCTCCACTTT.

This clone has just one count. V and J are TRBV7-2 and TRBJ2-7, with 10 bases matching TRBD1. Germline V lookup: CDR1 SGHTA, CDR2 FQGNSA. Losses at the gene ends were 9 bases for V and 0 bases for J; bases not matched to a gene: 5. The CDR3 has 14 amino acids. The CDR3 DNA is TGTGCCAGTACCCGGACAGGGGGCTCCTACGAGCAGTACTTC. Encoded protein: CASTRTGGSYEQYF.

The chain recombines TRBV4-3 with TRBJ2-1; 7 bases fit TRBD2. This CDR3 contains 16 residues. CDR1 is LGHNA and CDR2 is YSLEER in the germline V gene. V lost 0 bases, J lost 0 bases, and 2 bases stayed unmatched. In nucleotides, the CDR3 is TGCGCCAGCAGCCAAGATAGCGGGCCCTCCTACAATGAGCAGTTCTTC. It yields the protein CASSQDSGPSYNEQFF.

The table lists this clone with a few counts. The chain is built from TRBV11-3 and TRBJ2-1; 7 nucleotides match TRBD2. Per germline, CDR1 SGHNT and CDR2 YENEEA. With V trimmed by 3 bases and J by 7 bases, 0 bases remained unmatched. The CDR3 consists of 12 residues. CDR3 DNA: TGTGCCAGCAGCTTCGGGGGGAATGAGCAGTTCTTC. It translates to CASSFGGNEQFF. The whole variable domain, filled in from reference TRBV11-3 and TRBJ2-1, reads EAGVVQSPRYKIIEKKQPVAFWCNPISGHNTLYWYLQNLGQGPELLIRYENEEAVDDSQLPKDRFSAERLKGVDSTLKIQPAELGDSAVYLCASSFGGNEQFFGPGTRLTVL.

V is TRBV4-3 and J is TRBJ1-1; D not certain. This CDR3 has 15 amino acids. Looked up from germline, CDR1 is LGHNA and CDR2 is YSLEER. The V and J ends lost 1 base and 2 bases respectively, with 11 bases between them. As DNA, the CDR3 is TGCGCCAGCAGCCAAGGGTGGTTCGGAAACACTGAAGCTTTCTTT. Translation: CASSQGWFGNTEAFF.

This chain uses TRBV7-8 with TRBJ2-3; 7 nucleotides match TRBD2. Germline loops: CDR1 SGHVS, CDR2 FQNEAQ. J gave up 8 bases and V 1 base, and 9 bases lay outside the gene matches. The CDR3 spans 15 residues. CDR3 protein: CASSLGPAGPGTQYF. CDR3 DNA sequence: TGTGCCAGCAGCTTAGGACCAGCGGGGCCAGGTACGCAGTATTTT. Full variable domain (missing parts from reference TRBV7-8 and TRBJ2-3): GAGVSQSPRYKVAKRGQDVALRCDPISGHVSLFWYQQALGQGPEFLTYFQNEAQLDKSGLPSDRFFAERPEGSVSTLKIQRTQQEDSAVYLCASSLGPAGPGTQYFGPGTRLTVL.